These T cell receptor beta chains were read from a single sample in a study of control samples from healthy donors and cancer patients. Here immunoSEQ multiplex PCR was the method, and the copy in TCRdb shows in-frame clones only, minus some. The sample has about 73,000 clones; nearly 90% are singletons. Sequenced material: PBMCs. Receptor source: a man in his 60s with lung cancer. Each CDR3 is given with its conserved first and last residue. A D gene is named only where the DNA matches it firmly. Only part of the rows carry a size: once, few, many, or a class if the clone is expanded.

cdr3_length,v_call,j_call,clone_size,d_call,cdr3_nt,cdr3_aa
19,TRBV11-3,TRBJ2-1,-,TRBD1,TGTGCCAGCAGCCCCTTGCCCCGGGACAGTTACCGCTCCTACAATGAGCAGTTCTTC,CASSPLPRDSYRSYNEQFF
16,TRBV18,TRBJ1-2,-,TRBD1,TGTGCCAGCTCACTCAGCGGGGGACAGGGGAACTATGGCTACACCTTC,CASSLSGGQGNYGYTF
17,TRBV19,TRBJ1-1,-,TRBD1,TGTGCCAGTAGTATAGATCAACGCAGGGGGGGTGGCACTGAAGCTTTCTTT,CASSIDQRRGGGTEAFF
13,TRBV5-1,TRBJ1-5,-,-,TGCGCCAGCAGCTTGGATAGCAATCAGCCCCAGCATTTT,CASSLDSNQPQHF
15,TRBV7-2,TRBJ1-6,-,-,TGTGCCAGCAGCTTAGAAGGGAACAGGGTTTTGCCCCTCCACTTT,CASSLEGNRVLPLHF
15,TRBV13,TRBJ2-1,-,-,TGTGCCAGCAGCTCCCCGGACGGAGGCTACAATGAGCAGTTCTTC,CASSSPDGGYNEQFF
13,TRBV7-9,TRBJ1-1,-,-,TGTGCCAGCAGCTTCGAACTTCGGACTGAAGCTTTCTTT,CASSFELRTEAFF
15,TRBV11-2,TRBJ2-1,-,-,TGTGCCAGCAGCCAGCTAGGAGGGCGTAACGATGAGCAGTTCTTC,CASSQLGGRNDEQFF
14,TRBV5-1,TRBJ1-1,-,-,TGCGCCAGCGAACGGGGGTTCATAGGTGGTGAAGCTTTCTTT,CASERGFIGGEAFF
15,TRBV4-1,TRBJ2-5,-,-,TGCGCCAGCAGCCAAGTAAACAGGGAGGGAGAGACCCAGTACTTC,CASSQVNREGETQYF
16,TRBV12-5,TRBJ2-1,-,-,TGTGCTAGTGGTTTGAGAAAAACGGACAATTACAATGAGCAGTTCTTC,CASGLRKTDNYNEQFF
16,TRBV7-9,TRBJ2-3,-,TRBD1,TGTGCCAGCAGCTCTCTAAGGACAGGTTCCACAGATACGCAGTATTTT,CASSSLRTGSTDTQYF
13,TRBV9,TRBJ2-5,-,-,TGTGCCAGCAGCGTAGATCTACAAGAGGCCCAGTACTTC,CASSVDLQEAQYF
15,TRBV5-4,TRBJ1-2,once,-,TGTGCCAGCAGTATCGACAGGCCTAAAATCCATGGCTACACCTTC,CASSIDRPKIHGYTF
11,TRBV29-1,TRBJ2-3,-,-,TGCAGCGACTTACGGCTAGATACGCAGTATTTT,CSDLRLDTQYF
14,TRBV5-1,TRBJ1-4,-,-,TGCGCCAGCAGCCGATCAGACCCAAATGAAAAACTGTTTTTT,CASSRSDPNEKLFF
13,TRBV5-1,TRBJ1-6,-,-,TGCGCCAGCAGCTCGGACAATTTTTCACCCCTCCACTTT,CASSSDNFSPLHF
15,TRBV30,TRBJ1-3,-,-,TGTGCCTGGAGTGTACGCAGAAGCTCTGGAAACACCATATATTTT,CAWSVRRSSGNTIYF
13,TRBV18,TRBJ1-5,-,TRBD1,TGTGCCAGCTCAAGGGACAGGGGTGAGCCCCAGCATTTT,CASSRDRGEPQHF
16,TRBV19,TRBJ1-1,-,-,TGTGCCAGTAGTGTTCCAGGGGCGAATGAGAACACTGAAGCTTTCTTT,CASSVPGANENTEAFF
17,TRBV29-1,TRBJ2-4,-,TRBD2,TGCAGCGTTGAATCTACTAGCGGTTCCTTAGCCAAAAACATTCAGTACTTC,CSVESTSGSLAKNIQYF
13,TRBV12-3/TRBV12-4,TRBJ2-7,-,-,TGTGCCAGCAGCCGAAGCCAGGGAGGCGAGCAGTACTTC,CASSRSQGGEQYF
16,TRBV18,TRBJ1-1,-,-,TGTGCCAGCTCCCTGGACGGGGGACTTCTGCCTATTCAAGCTTTCTTT,CASSLDGGLLPIQAFF
15,TRBV13,TRBJ1-2,-,-,TGTGCCAGCAGCATCTATCGGGACACTAACTATGGCTACACCTTC,CASSIYRDTNYGYTF
14,TRBV6-2/TRBV6-3,TRBJ1-4,-,-,TGTGCCAGCAGCCCCGACGGACTAAATGAAAAACTGTTTTTT,CASSPDGLNEKLFF
15,TRBV18,TRBJ2-7,once,-,TGTGCCAGCTCACCATTCGGGACCGCAGCTTACGAGCAGTACTTC,CASSPFGTAAYEQYF
15,TRBV7-2,TRBJ1-5,-,TRBD1,TGTGCCAGCAGCTTAGCGGGACAGATCAATCAGCCCCAGCATTTT,CASSLAGQINQPQHF
11,TRBV20-1,TRBJ2-1,-,-,TGCAGTCTCGAGCCCTACAATGAGCAGTTCTTC,CSLEPYNEQFF
15,TRBV5-4,TRBJ2-4,-,TRBD2,TGTGCCAGCAGCTTGGATAAGGCTAGCGGGAGCTTTCAGTACTTC,CASSLDKASGSFQYF
13,TRBV6-4,TRBJ2-3,-,-,TGTGCCAGCAGTGGGGGGCTGACAGATACGCAGTATTTT,CASSGGLTDTQYF
13,TRBV7-3,TRBJ2-2,few,-,TGTGCCAGCAGCCTCTTACGCACCGGGGAGCTGTTTTTT,CASSLLRTGELFF